Below, 17 T cell receptor beta chains from the same sample are listed, as sequenced in a study of blood T cell repertoires in COVID-19 (dated by TCRdb to 2020 to 2021). Library prep was done by the immunoSEQ multiplex PCR assay. Here the immuneACCESS table is served through TCRdb, limited to in-frame sequences with V and J called. Missing clones are a known gap in these copies; in checked studies unresolved V genes cover under half, and the rest lacks a known reason. This sample comprises 140,000 to 150,000 clones, almost 90% of them detected only once. The ten top clones hold roughly 2.1% of the sample. Material: peripheral blood. These receptors were taken from a human donor in a cohort sampled during active COVID-19.

The rearrangement uses TRBV7-6 and TRBJ1-2; D unclear. The CDR3 length is 16 residues. V lost 2 bases to trimming and J lost 0 bases, with 13 bases between them. The germline CDR1 and CDR2 sequences are SGHVS and FNYEAQ. The CDR3, as DNA: TGTGCCAGCAGCTTATCGTCCGGTGCCACTAACTATGGCTACACCTTC. Translated, it gives CASSLSSGATNYGYTF.

As DNA, the CDR3 is TGTGCCAGCAGTGAAGAAATAGCGGGAGGGCCATTGGTTTACGAGCAGTACTTC. This gives the protein CASSEEIAGGPLVYEQYF. The gene calls are TRBV6-1 and TRBJ2-7; 11 bases are a match to TRBD2. With V trimmed by 1 base and J by 4 bases, 12 bases remained unmatched. Germline loops: CDR1 MNHNS, CDR2 SASEGT. This CDR3 is 18 amino acids long.

The chain uses TRBV28 and TRBJ1-2; TRBD1 aligns across 10 bases. CDR3 length: 13 residues. Germline loops: CDR1 MDHEN, CDR2 SYDVKM. V trimming: 3 bases; J trimming: 8 bases; junction bases outside the gene matches: 3. CDR3 in amino acids: CASSFGTGVGYTF. CDR3 DNA: TGTGCCAGCAGTTTCGGGACAGGGGTAGGCTACACCTTC.

The chain carries TRBV2 and TRBJ2-1, with D maybe TRBD1 (6 bases). This CDR3 spans 17 amino acids. Germline V lookup: CDR1 SNHLY, CDR2 FYNNEI. Trimming removed 9 bases at V and 1 base at J, with 22 bases between. For the CDR3, the DNA is TGTGCCAGGACCCACGGAAGGGACACTGATTCCTACAATGAGCAGTTCTTC. Translation gives CARTHGRDTDSYNEQFF. Combining the CDR3 with reference TRBV2 and TRBJ2-1 gives the whole variable domain EPEVTQTPSHQVTQMGQEVILRCVPISNHLYFYWYRQILGQKVEFLVSFYNNEISEKSEIFDDQFSVERPDGSNFTLKIRSTKLEDSAMYFCARTHGRDTDSYNEQFFGPGTRLTVL.

The gene calls are TRBV10-2 and TRBJ2-5; weak D call: TRBD1 (6 bases). The length of the CDR3 is 16 residues. V shed 2 bases and J shed 2 bases, with 15 bases lying between them. The germline CDR1 and CDR2 sequences are WSHSY and SAAADI. CDR3 coding DNA: TGCGCCAGCAGTGAGGGCAGGGGATTAACTCAAGAGACCCAGTACTTC. The encoded protein is CASSEGRGLTQETQYF.

The chain has TRBV5-1 and TRBJ2-1; D perhaps matches TRBD1 (5 bases). CDR1 and CDR2 (germline): SGHRS, YFSETQ. CDR3 length equals 14 residues. Deletions cut 4 bases from V and 10 bases from J, with 18 bases between. The CDR3 sequence: CASSLTNAGYEQFF. The DNA for the CDR3 is TGCGCCAGCAGCCTTACGAACGCAGGGTACGAGCAGTTCTTC.

The rearrangement uses TRBV7-3 and TRBJ1-1; D perhaps matches TRBD1 (5 bases). Germline V gene data show CDR1 as SGHTA and CDR2 as FQGTGA. The CDR3 is made up of 15 amino acids. The germline V and J ends were trimmed by 0 bases and 3 bases, with 11 bases remaining between them. The DNA of the CDR3 is TGTGCCAGCAGCTTAACCCCCGACAGACACACTGAAGCTTTCTTT. Residues: CASSLTPDRHTEAFF.

This chain connects TRBV10-2 to TRBJ2-3; D uncertain. CDR1 is WSHSY, CDR2 SAAADI, per germline. The CDR3 consists of 16 residues. Trimming shortened V by 0 bases and J by 0 bases, and 10 bases separated the two germline ends. Here the CDR3 DNA reads TGCGCCAGCAGTGAGTCGGCAGTAAAAAGCACAGATACGCAGTATTTT. It encodes CASSESAVKSTDTQYF.

The chain recombines TRBV6-1 with TRBJ2-4; D perhaps matches TRBD2 (5 bases). Trimming shortened V by 3 bases and J by 9 bases, and 15 bases separated the two germline ends. CDR1 is MNHNS, CDR2 SASEGT, per germline. The CDR3 contains 14 residues. For the CDR3, the DNA is TGTGCCAGCAGTGACGGACCCGGGGAAAGCATTCAGTACTTC. The encoded protein is CASSDGPGESIQYF.

CDR3 nucleotides: TGTGCCAGCAGTAAACGAGCGGGGGGAGAAGATACGCAGTATTTT. Translated: CASSKRAGGEDTQYF. The chain links TRBV6-2 or TRBV6-3 to TRBJ2-3; TRBD2 matches 9 bases. Germline V gene sequence: CDR1 MNHEY, CDR2 SVGEGT. The CDR3 runs to 15 residues. V trimming: 5 bases; J trimming: 5 bases; junction bases outside the gene matches: 8.

The chain links TRBV9 to TRBJ2-5, with 14 bases fitting TRBD2. The J segment lost 2 bases and the V segment lost 2 bases, leaving 11 bases of the junction unmatched. The length of the CDR3 is 19 residues. CDR1 and CDR2 from the germline V gene are SGDLS and YYNGEE. The CDR3 loop is CASSVGLAGGPGPQETQYF. The DNA for the CDR3 is TGTGCCAGCAGCGTCGGACTAGCGGGGGGCCCGGGCCCTCAAGAGACCCAGTACTTC.

CDR3 amino acids: CASSQGLAGSKIDTQYF. As DNA, the CDR3 is TGCGCCAGCAGCCAAGGACTAGCGGGGTCAAAGATAGATACGCAGTATTTT. The genes are TRBV4-3 and TRBJ2-3, with TRBD2 matching 11 bases. The CDR3 covers 17 residues. The J segment lost 5 bases and the V segment lost 1 base, leaving 8 bases of the junction unmatched. Germline V gene data show CDR1 as LGHNA and CDR2 as YSLEER.

This clone has only one observation. The chain combines TRBV18 with TRBJ2-4, with 8 bases lining up with TRBD1. V gave up 2 bases and J gave up 0 bases; unmatched junction bases: 6. In germline, CDR1 is KGHSH, CDR2 LQKENI. CDR3 length: 17 amino acids. This CDR3 is CASSPGTGGVAKNIQYF. CDR3 bases: TGTGCCAGCTCACCAGGCACAGGGGGAGTAGCCAAAAACATTCAGTACTTC.

The rearrangement links TRBV19 to TRBJ1-6, with TRBD1 as a possible D gene (6 bases). The CDR3 has 15 residues. CDR1 and CDR2 (germline): LNHDA, SQIVND (reference sequence). The V gene lost 5 bases and the J gene lost 8 bases, with 16 bases spanning the gap. CDR3 protein: CASSLQGRGDSPLHF. For the CDR3, the DNA is TGTGCCAGTAGTTTACAGGGACGTGGGGATTCACCCCTCCACTTT.

This chain links TRBV21-1 with TRBJ1-6; TRBD1, the table's D call, was not compared with the DNA. TRBV21-1 is a known pseudogene. The CDR3 is 15 amino acids. CDR3 DNA sequence: TGTGCCAGCAGGAGTGACAGGGGGTATAATTCACCCCTCCACTTT. As protein: CASRSDRGYNSPLHF.

This clone was observed a single time. The chain carries TRBV6-5 and TRBJ1-2, with D perhaps TRBD1 (5 bases). CDR1 and CDR2 (germline): MNHEY, SVGAGI. The CDR3 covers 14 residues. Trimming took off 7 bases at V and 4 bases at J, with 16 bases between the two ends. The CDR3 bases are TGTGCCAGCAAGCGGGGGACCACTATCTATGGCTACACCTTC. Protein: CASKRGTTIYGYTF.

The chain combines TRBV4-2 with TRBJ2-7; D is unresolved. Germline loops: CDR1 LGHNA, CDR2 YNFKEQ. The CDR3 is 15 amino acids. Trimming pared 0 bases from V and 3 bases from J, leaving 12 bases between. DNA of the CDR3: TGTGCCAGCAGCCAAGAAGAGTCTAGAAACTACGAGCAGTACTTC. Translated, it gives CASSQEESRNYEQYF.